The 19 T cell receptor beta chains listed next were all sequenced from one sample in a study of technical replicates of blood from a few donors. TCRdb keeps only in-frame clones here, not all; method: immunoSEQ multiplex PCR. The table lists roughly 100,000 clones, 95% to 96% of them singletons. Sequencing was done on a sample of T cells isolated from PBMCs. The source of these receptors is a human donor in good health.

This clone came up once. V gene TRBV4-1 combines with J gene TRBJ1-4; 9 positions match TRBD1. This CDR3 comprises 14 residues. Germline trimming cut 4 bases from V and 3 bases from J; bases unmatched to any gene: 0. The germline gives CDR1 MGHRA, CDR2 YSYEKL. DNA for the CDR3: TGCGCCAGCAGCCGACAGGGGGCTAATGAAAAACTGTTTTTT. Protein sequence: CASSRQGANEKLFF.

This chain connects TRBV2 to TRBJ2-2; 10 bases map to TRBD2. This CDR3 spans 15 amino acids. Trimming cost V 7 bases and J 6 bases; bases outside gene matches: 8. Germline V gene sequence: CDR1 SNHLY, CDR2 FYNNEI. The CDR3 coding sequence is TGTGCCAGCATGGAGCGGGAGGGCCGGGCCGGGGAGCTGTTTTTT. Its translation: CASMEREGRAGELFF.

The chain couples TRBV11-3 to TRBJ2-3; 9 bases are shared with TRBD2. The CDR3 runs to 16 residues. Trimming took 5 bases from V and 2 from J; bases not matched to a gene: 8. Germline V gives CDR1 SGHNT, CDR2 YENEEA. The CDR3 spells CASSQGSSGDTDTQYF. The CDR3 nucleotides read TGTGCCAGCAGCCAGGGGTCTAGCGGGGACACAGATACGCAGTATTTT. Complete variable domain (other parts from reference TRBV11-3 and TRBJ2-3): EAGVVQSPRYKIIEKKQPVAFWCNPISGHNTLYWYLQNLGQGPELLIRYENEEAVDDSQLPKDRFSAERLKGVDSTLKIQPAELGDSAVYLCASSQGSSGDTDTQYFGPGTRLTVL.

V usage is TRBV28 and J usage is TRBJ2-1; 7 bases map to TRBD2. J gave up 9 bases and V 8 bases, and 19 bases lay outside the gene matches. Germline V gene sequence: CDR1 MDHEN, CDR2 SYDVKM. The CDR3 sequence is 16 residues long. In DNA, the CDR3 is TGTGCCAGCTTGTGGCGGGAGTATGGGAATAAGGGTGAGCAGTTCTTC. This encodes CASLWREYGNKGEQFF.

The chain carries TRBV4-1 and TRBJ1-1; possibly TRBD1 for D (6 bases). Germline CDR1 is MGHRA and CDR2 is YSYEKL. The CDR3 loop spans 13 amino acids. The germline V and J ends were trimmed by 5 bases and 3 bases, with 10 bases remaining between them. CDR3 in amino acids: CASSWDTDTEAFF. The CDR3 DNA is TGCGCCAGCAGCTGGGACACCGACACTGAAGCTTTCTTT.

The chain combines TRBV9 with TRBJ2-1, with 8 bases matching TRBD2. CDR3 size: 17 residues. The ends lost 4 bases at V and 0 bases at J; junction bases unmatched: 9. CDR1 is SGDLS, CDR2 YYNGEE, per germline. The CDR3 region has the DNA TGTGCCAGCAGCCAGAGACTAGCGCCTAGCTCCTACAATGAGCAGTTCTTC. Translated: CASSQRLAPSSYNEQFF.

The count of this clone is one. The chain employs TRBV27 and TRBJ2-7; D perhaps matches TRBD1 (6 bases). This CDR3 spans 14 amino acids. CDR1 is MNHEY, CDR2 SMNVEV, per germline (reference sequence). V lost 7 bases and J 6 bases, leaving 19 bases between the germline ends. The CDR3 spells CASTRGTRGSEQYF. The CDR3 nucleotides are TGTGCCAGCACAAGGGGAACCAGGGGTTCCGAGCAGTACTTC.

This clone was recorded only once. The chain employs TRBV19 and TRBJ1-5; D is unclear. This CDR3 has 13 residues. Germline V gene lookup returns CDR1 LNHDA and CDR2 SQIVND (reference sequence). V shed 3 bases and J shed 0 bases, with 3 bases lying between them. CDR3 DNA: TGTGCCAGTAGTATTAGTAGCAATCAGCCCCAGCATTTT. Amino acids: CASSISSNQPQHF.

This chain connects TRBV21-1 to TRBJ2-1; the D call of TRBD1 is as the table states it, not checked on the DNA. TRBV21-1 is termed a pseudogene. The CDR3 is 16 residues long. This CDR3 is CASSKVRTGGYNEQFF. The CDR3 DNA reads TGTGCCAGCAGCAAAGTTAGGACAGGGGGCTACAATGAGCAGTTCTTC.

This chain joins TRBV19 and TRBJ1-2, with a possible D match to TRBD1 (5 bases). Germline assignment: CDR1 LNHDA and CDR2 SQIVND (reference sequence). V lost 4 bases and J 1 base, leaving 19 bases between the germline ends. The CDR3 contains 17 residues. The CDR3 DNA is TGTGCCAGTAGTACTCCCCAGACAGCGCGTCATAACTATGGCTACACCTTC. Translation: CASSTPQTARHNYGYTF.

This chain connects TRBV12-5 to TRBJ1-1, with 8 bases identical to TRBD1. Germline V lookup: CDR1 LGHNT, CDR2 FRNRAP. The CDR3 spans 14 residues. V lost 7 bases to trimming and J lost 1 base; unmatched junction nucleotides: 5. This CDR3 is CASALGQGNTEAFF. The CDR3 bases are TGTGCTAGTGCCTTAGGACAGGGGAACACTGAAGCTTTCTTT.

The chain combines TRBV7-2 with TRBJ2-1; 7 bases line up with TRBD2. Germline assignment: CDR1 SGHTA and CDR2 FQGNSA. There are 16 residues in the CDR3. V trimming: 5 bases; J trimming: 9 bases; junction bases outside the gene matches: 16. CDR3 in amino acids: CASSHKTLRDYPEQFF. The CDR3, as DNA: TGTGCCAGCAGCCACAAAACTCTTCGGGACTATCCTGAGCAGTTCTTC.

The chain carries TRBV5-6 and TRBJ2-7, with 11 bases identical to TRBD2. V was clipped by 4 bases and J by 2 bases; unmatched bases: 11. The CDR3 spans 17 residues. CDR1 and CDR2 (germline): SGHDT, YYEEEE. For the CDR3, the DNA is TGTGCCAGCAGCCGGCCTAGGGTAGCGGGAGGGCCCTACGAGCAGTACTTC. Translation gives CASSRPRVAGGPYEQYF.

This clone was seen only once. The V gene is TRBV7-9, the J gene TRBJ2-1, with D possibly being TRBD2 (5 bases). Trimming pared 5 bases from V and 7 bases from J, leaving 15 bases between. CDR1 and CDR2 (germline): SEHNR, FQNEAQ (reference sequence). The CDR3 is 14 amino acids. The CDR3 nucleotides read TGTGCCAGCAGCCAGTCTAGGACTTTGAATGAGCAGTTCTTC. Translated: CASSQSRTLNEQFF.

J is TRBJ1-3 and V is TRBV18; TRBD1 matches at 9 bases. CDR1 is KGHSH and CDR2 is LQKENI in the germline V gene. Germline trimming cut 2 bases from V and 3 bases from J; bases unmatched to any gene: 5. The CDR3 length is 16 residues. CDR3 in DNA: TGTGCCAGCTCACCATCCCCGACAGGGGGTGGAAACACCATATATTTT. Translated, it gives CASSPSPTGGGNTIYF.

V gene TRBV19 combines with J gene TRBJ2-3; 8 nucleotides align to TRBD1. The CDR3 loop spans 15 amino acids. Germline V gene sequence: CDR1 LNHDA, CDR2 SQIVND (reference sequence). The V and J ends lost 6 bases and 2 bases, in that order; junction bases with no gene match: 7. The CDR3 protein is CASSKWDRYTDTQYF. CDR3 sequence (DNA): TGTGCCAGTAGCAAATGGGACAGGTACACAGATACGCAGTATTTT.

The V call is TRBV7-2, the J call TRBJ2-1; 10 bases are a match to TRBD2. The CDR3 loop spans 16 amino acids. Germline CDR1 and CDR2: SGHTA and FQGNSA. The V gene end was trimmed by 5 bases and the J gene end by 9 bases; junction bases not matched to a gene: 13. This CDR3 is CASSPSGLAGAFEQFF. CDR3 nucleotides: TGTGCCAGCAGCCCTTCTGGGCTAGCGGGAGCTTTTGAGCAGTTCTTC.

The V call is TRBV28, the J call TRBJ1-5; a weak D match, TRBD1 (5 bases). Germline-derived CDR1 and CDR2 are MDHEN and SYDVKM. Trimming stripped 6 bases from V and 3 bases from J, with 15 bases between. The CDR3 is 15 residues long. CDR3 DNA: TGTGCCAGCAGCCCCTGGGGGGGAGACAATCAGCCCCAGCATTTT. As protein: CASSPWGGDNQPQHF.

This chain connects TRBV6-5 to TRBJ2-3, with 7 bases aligning to TRBD1. The CDR3 is 15 amino acids. Germline-derived CDR1 and CDR2 are MNHEY and SVGAGI. V lost 5 bases to trimming and J lost 4 bases; unmatched junction nucleotides: 9. The CDR3 protein is CASSPLGGVSDTQYF. CDR3 sequence (DNA): TGTGCCAGCAGTCCTTTAGGGGGCGTATCAGATACGCAGTATTTT.